Listed below are T cell receptor beta chains from one sample, sequenced in a study of identical twins. Via MiXCR, TCRdb re-called the 5' RACE reads, giving one row per CDR3 protein. Among 690,000 or so distinct CDR3 sequences, 8.6% were seen once, and the ten largest hold approximately 0.89%. The same specimen was also included in a second study, on yellow fever vaccine responses in identical twins.

The sequencing input was PBMCs. These receptors all come from a woman aged 18-29 years in good health. The CDR3 runs from the conserved cysteine through the conserved F or W. A D gene is named only where the DNA matches it firmly. The size entry is marked missing in some rows and otherwise reads once, few, many or a size class.

len,abundance,v_gene,d_gene,j_gene,CDR3aa,CDR3nt
13,few,TRBV24-1,NA,TRBJ1-1,CATSDLAYTEAFF,TGTGCCACCAGTGACCTGGCTTACACTGAAGCTTTCTTT
17,many,TRBV12-3/TRBV12-4,TRBD2,TRBJ2-3,CASSPMPGGGPQDTQYF,TGTGCCAGCAGCCCGATGCCGGGGGGGGGGCCACAGGATACGCAGTATTTT
15,many,TRBV7-9,TRBD1,TRBJ2-3,CASSLHTGVADTQYF,TGTGCCAGCAGCTTACATACAGGGGTCGCAGATACGCAGTATTTT
16,NA,TRBV7-9,NA,TRBJ2-1,CASSLLAGLAYNEQFF,TGTGCCAGCAGCCTCCTCGCGGGACTGGCCTACAATGAGCAGTTCTTC
13,NA,TRBV30,NA,TRBJ2-5,CAWAPPWKETQYF,TGTGCCTGGGCCCCGCCGTGGAAGGAGACCCAGTACTTC
14,many,TRBV7-2,TRBD1,TRBJ2-7,CASRTGQGSYEQYF,TGTGCCAGCAGAACAGGACAGGGTTCCTACGAGCAGTACTTC
15,few,TRBV5-1,NA,TRBJ1-1,CASSSGTLGDTEAFF,TGCGCCAGCAGCTCGGGGACCCTGGGTGACACTGAAGCTTTCTTT
15,few,TRBV9,NA,TRBJ2-7,CASSVAGTDSYEQYF,TGTGCCAGCAGCGTAGCAGGGACCGATTCCTACGAGCAGTACTTC
16,few,TRBV6-2/TRBV6-3,NA,TRBJ2-7,CASSPLRKSNTYEQYF,TGTGCCAGCAGCCCTTTACGGAAGTCGAACACCTACGAGCAGTACTTC
15,NA,TRBV4-2,NA,TRBJ2-5,CASSQESRGEETQYF,TGTGCCAGCAGCCAAGAGTCCCGCGGGGAGGAGACCCAGTACTTC
12,many,TRBV29-1,NA,TRBJ2-7,CSVGSTALEQYF,TGCAGCGTGGGGTCGACAGCGTTGGAGCAGTACTTC
12,NA,TRBV20-1,NA,TRBJ2-7,CSAHAPGLEQYF,TGCAGTGCTCATGCTCCGGGTCTCGAGCAGTACTTC
15,few,TRBV7-6,TRBD2,TRBJ2-7,CASSLEASGGYEQYF,TGTGCCAGCAGCTTAGAGGCTAGCGGTGGGTACGAGCAGTACTTC
15,NA,TRBV18,TRBD1,TRBJ2-7,CASSPRGQGLHEQYF,TGTGCCAGCTCACCACGGGGACAGGGCCTTCACGAGCAGTACTTC
13,NA,TRBV29-1,TRBD2,TRBJ2-1,CSVTGGPNNEQFF,TGCAGCGTAACGGGGGGACCAAACAATGAGCAGTTCTTC
15,NA,TRBV9,NA,TRBJ2-3,CASSSGALSTDTQYF,TGTGCCAGCAGCTCAGGGGCCCTTAGCACAGATACGCAGTATTTT
18,many,TRBV7-6,TRBD2,TRBJ2-1,CASSLVYPSGSSYNEQFF,TGTGCCAGCAGCTTAGTGTACCCTAGCGGGAGCTCCTACAATGAGCAGTTCTTC
16,NA,TRBV28,NA,TRBJ2-3,CASQVEGGSRTDTQYF,TGTGCCAGCCAAGTGGAGGGCGGATCTCGCACAGATACGCAGTATTTT
13,few,TRBV24-1,TRBD2,TRBJ2-1,CATSERGDIEQFF,TGTGCCACCAGTGAGCGGGGGGACATTGAGCAGTTCTTC
15,NA,TRBV11-2,TRBD2,TRBJ2-7,CASSFSAGGHYEQYF,TGTGCCAGCAGCTTTTCGGCGGGAGGACACTACGAGCAGTACTTC
13,many,TRBV29-1,NA,TRBJ2-3,CSVEGPGPDTQYF,TGCAGCGTTGAAGGTCCAGGGCCAGATACGCAGTATTTT
14,few,TRBV10-2,TRBD2,TRBJ2-7,CASSAVSGSYEQYF,TGCGCCAGCAGTGCGGTTAGCGGGAGTTACGAGCAGTACTTC
13,few,TRBV5-1,TRBD1,TRBJ2-7,CASSNRGYYEQYF,TGCGCCAGCAGCAACAGGGGCTACTACGAGCAGTACTTC
14,few,TRBV20-1,NA,TRBJ1-5,CSARRYRGNQPQHF,TGCAGTGCTAGGCGGTATAGGGGCAATCAGCCCCAGCATTTT
14,many,TRBV12-3/TRBV12-4,NA,TRBJ1-1,CASSRGRFDTEAFF,TGTGCCAGCAGCCGGGGGAGATTTGACACTGAAGCTTTCTTT
14,NA,TRBV10-3,TRBD2,TRBJ2-5,CAISGREGRETQYF,TGTGCCATCAGTGGGCGGGAGGGCCGAGAGACCCAGTACTTC
15,NA,TRBV28,NA,TRBJ2-2,CASGPGLQWPGELFF,TGTGCCAGCGGCCCGGGGCTCCAATGGCCCGGGGAGCTGTTTTTT
13,few,TRBV20-1,NA,TRBJ1-1,CSARNRMNTEAFF,TGCAGTGCTAGAAACCGGATGAACACTGAAGCTTTCTTT
15,few,TRBV12-3/TRBV12-4,TRBD1,TRBJ2-5,CASSEDRALQETQYF,TGTGCCAGCAGTGAGGACAGGGCCTTGCAAGAGACCCAGTACTTC
18,NA,TRBV10-1,NA,TRBJ1-5,CASINGGLLRSGNQPQHF,TGCGCCAGCATAAATGGGGGATTGCTACGGTCGGGAAATCAGCCCCAGCATTTT
14,many,TRBV5-1,NA,TRBJ1-1,CASSLDRPNTEAFF,TGCGCCAGCAGCTTAGATCGGCCGAACACTGAAGCTTTCTTT
19,NA,TRBV4-1,NA,TRBJ2-6,CASSQVDSPGGSGANVLTF,TGCGCCAGCAGCCAAGTGGACAGCCCAGGGGGGTCTGGGGCCAACGTCCTGACTTTC
16,NA,TRBV4-3,TRBD2,TRBJ2-1,CASSPSGLAVFGEQFF,TGCGCCAGCAGCCCATCGGGACTAGCGGTTTTTGGTGAGCAGTTCTTC
17,few,TRBV9,NA,TRBJ1-2,CASSHTTWAGANYGYTF,TGTGCCAGCAGCCACACTACCTGGGCAGGGGCAAACTATGGCTACACCTTC
13,NA,TRBV15,NA,TRBJ1-5,CATSRVVGQPQHF,TGTGCCACCAGCAGAGTCGTAGGTCAGCCCCAGCATTTT
19,NA,TRBV11-1,NA,TRBJ2-6,CASSLAARGTKSGANVLTF,TGTGCCAGCAGCTTAGCGGCGCGGGGCACAAAATCTGGGGCCAACGTCCTGACTTTC
13,few,TRBV2,NA,TRBJ2-7,CASGAGRTNEQYF,TGTGCCAGCGGGGCGGGCAGGACCAACGAGCAGTACTTC
16,few,TRBV7-2,NA,TRBJ2-1,CASRDFIGTGSSEQFF,TGTGCCAGCAGGGACTTTATTGGTACAGGGAGCAGTGAGCAGTTCTTC
17,NA,TRBV3-1,NA,TRBJ2-7,CATSQDYQISSSYEQYF,TGTGCCACCAGCCAAGATTATCAGATTTCAAGCTCCTACGAGCAGTACTTC
15,few,TRBV3-1,TRBD1,TRBJ1-6,CASSPETGGSSPLHF,TGTGCCAGCAGCCCTGAGACAGGGGGCTCTTCACCCCTCCACTTT
14,NA,TRBV9,NA,TRBJ2-1,CASSVGTTYNEQFF,TGTGCCAGCAGCGTAGGGACTACCTACAATGAGCAGTTCTTC
16,NA,TRBV18,NA,TRBJ2-7,CASSPKRTEAGYEQYF,TGTGCCAGCTCACCTAAGCGGACGGAGGCAGGCTACGAGCAGTACTTC
15,many,TRBV28,NA,TRBJ2-7,CASSGGVTTPGEQYF,TGTGCCAGCAGTGGGGGAGTTACTACCCCTGGTGAGCAGTACTTC
14,NA,TRBV6-1,TRBD1,TRBJ2-4,CASIRRDSKNIQYF,TGTGCCAGCATTCGCCGGGACAGCAAAAACATTCAGTACTTC
16,few,TRBV28,NA,TRBJ2-7,CASSTRRGGSPYEQYF,TGTGCCAGCAGTACCCGAAGGGGGGGTAGCCCCTACGAGCAGTACTTC
16,many,TRBV4-1,NA,TRBJ1-1,CASSQDPQDDNPKLFF,TGCGCCAGCAGCCAAGATCCGCAAGACGACAACCCAAAACTCTTCTTT
14,NA,TRBV15,NA,TRBJ2-7,CATSRSRGVYEQYF,TGTGCCACCAGCAGATCCAGGGGGGTCTACGAGCAGTACTTC
19,few,TRBV27,TRBD1,TRBJ1-2,CASSLSATLNGQGDYGYTF,TGTGCCAGCAGTTTATCAGCGACCTTAAATGGACAGGGGGACTATGGCTACACCTTC
16,few,TRBV20-1,TRBD2,TRBJ2-1,CRAPPRERETNNEQFF,TGCAGGGCTCCCCCGAGAGAGCGGGAGACCAACAATGAGCAGTTCTTC
14,many,TRBV5-8,NA,TRBJ2-1,CASSLLGQYNEQFF,TGTGCCAGCAGCTTGCTAGGACAGTACAATGAGCAGTTCTTC
14,NA,TRBV5-1,TRBD1,TRBJ2-3,CASSLEAGGGTQYF,TGCGCCAGCAGCTTGGAGGCAGGGGGTGGGACGCAGTATTTT
17,NA,TRBV28,TRBD2,TRBJ2-1,CASSLGLAASFYNEQFF,TGTGCCAGCAGTTTGGGACTAGCGGCTTCCTTCTACAATGAGCAGTTCTTC